The 15 T cell receptor beta chains presented below share a single source sample, sequenced in a study of T-cell reconstitution after alpha-beta-depleted transplantation in children. Using unique molecular identifiers, the investigators prepared the TCRbeta library. Via MiXCR, TCRdb re-called the PCR reads, giving one row per CDR3 protein. The table shows hundreds of thousands of distinct CDR3 sequences, with roughly 14% occurring only once. Sample: PBMCs, taken before TCRalphabeta/CD19-depleted stem cell transplant. Receptors were obtained from a girl aged 2-10 years with congenital amegakaryocytic thrombocytopenia, due to receive a stem cell transplant.

The gene calls are TRBV28 and TRBJ2-7, with TRBD2 identical over 11 bases. The V gene's germline CDR1 is MDHEN and CDR2 SYDVKM. CDR3 size: 15 residues. The V segment lost 1 base and the J segment 5 bases; nucleotides outside the gene matches: 4. CDR3 protein: CASSLLLLAGDEQYF. Here the CDR3 DNA reads TGTGCCAGCAGTTTATTGTTACTAGCGGGAGACGAGCAGTACTTC.

This clonotype came up many times. The V and J genes are TRBV12-3 or TRBV12-4 and TRBJ1-2; unclear D gene. V was pared by 3 bases and J by 8 bases, with 13 bases between. The CDR3 is 13 residues long. DNA of the CDR3: TGTGCCAGCAGTTTTCCGTTCCGATCGGGCTACACCTTC. This translates into CASSFPFRSGYTF.

This chain uses TRBV5-4 with TRBJ2-7; 8 positions agree with TRBD2. This CDR3 has 16 residues. Per germline, CDR1 SGHNT and CDR2 YYREEE (reference sequence). V gave up 0 bases and J gave up 2 bases; unmatched junction bases: 7. The DNA for the CDR3 is TGTGCCAGCAGCTTGGTTGGTAGCGGGGTGCCCTACGAGCAGTACTTC. Residues: CASSLVGSGVPYEQYF.

The chain carries TRBV20-1 and TRBJ2-5, with TRBD2 matching 9 bases. The CDR3 covers 15 residues. The ends lost 0 bases at V and 2 bases at J; junction bases unmatched: 4. The V gene's germline CDR1 is DFQATT and CDR2 SNEGSKA (reference sequence). CDR3 amino acids: CSARDGREGQETQYF. For the CDR3, the DNA is TGCAGTGCTAGAGACGGGCGGGAGGGACAAGAGACCCAGTACTTC.

This clonotype was detected many times. The chain links TRBV29-1 to TRBJ2-7; D call uncertain. Germline CDR1 SQVTM, CDR2 ANQGSEA. The CDR3 has 13 amino acids. V shed 5 bases and J shed 2 bases, with 13 bases lying between them. DNA of the CDR3: TGCAGCGTTTTGGTTTCACCAACCTACGAGCAGTACTTC. As protein: CSVLVSPTYEQYF.

V usage is TRBV20-1 and J usage is TRBJ1-2; D ambiguous. Trimming took 0 bases from V and 4 from J, leaving 12 bases between them. The CDR3 totals 14 residues. Germline V gene data show CDR1 as DFQATT and CDR2 as SNEGSKA (reference sequence). The CDR3 DNA sequence: TGCAGTGCTAGAGATCCCCGTCACCTCTATGGCTACACCTTC. Translated, it gives CSARDPRHLYGYTF.

Comment on this clonotype: This may be a read error, as it is one base from a much larger clone. The J gene is TRBJ2-1, the V gene TRBV29-1; D not certain. Germline CDR1 and CDR2: SQVTM and ANQGSEA. The CDR3 runs to 14 residues. CDR3 nucleotide sequence: TGCAGCGTTGATTACACTTACCTTTACAATGAGCGGTTCTTC. Amino acid sequence: CSVDYTYLYNERFF.

The sample holds many counts of this clonotype. The chain joins TRBV5-1 to TRBJ1-2, with D tentatively TRBD1 (6 bases). The CDR3 sequence is 14 residues long. V was shortened by 2 bases and J by 4 bases, with 12 bases between the two germline ends. Germline V lookup: CDR1 SGHRS, CDR2 YFSETQ. The CDR3 region is CASSFAPGAYGYTF. The CDR3 DNA reads TGCGCCAGCAGCTTTGCTCCAGGGGCCTATGGCTACACCTTC.

This clonotype appeared many times. The J gene is TRBJ2-1, the V gene TRBV15; D call uncertain. Germline V lookup: CDR1 LNHNV, CDR2 YYDKDF (reference sequence). Trimming took off 1 base at V and 8 bases at J, with 15 bases between the two ends. The CDR3 has 15 residues. The CDR3 is CATSRGQALLDEQFF. The CDR3, as DNA: TGTGCCACCAGCAGAGGGCAGGCCTTATTGGATGAGCAGTTCTTC. The entire variable domain, with the rest obtained from reference TRBV15 and TRBJ2-1, is as follows: DAMVIQNPRYQVTQFGKPVTLSCSQTLNHNVMYWYQQKSSQAPKLLFHYYDKDFNNEADTPDNFQSRRPNTSFCFLDIRSPGLGDTAMYLCATSRGQALLDEQFFGPGTRLTVL.

This clonotype was found many times. The chain recombines TRBV3-1 with TRBJ2-5; D uncertain. CDR1 is LGHDT, CDR2 YNNKEL, per germline (reference sequence). The CDR3 extends over 13 amino acids. Trimming removed 1 base from V and 1 base from J, with 4 bases in between. CDR3 nucleotide sequence: TGTGCCAGCAGCCAAGGCCTCCAAGAGACCCAGTACTTC. This codes for CASSQGLQETQYF.

The chain carries TRBV25-1 and TRBJ2-4; D is possibly TRBD1 (5 bases). The CDR3 covers 18 residues. V dropped 0 bases and J dropped 0 bases, with 15 bases sitting between them. CDR1 is MGHDK and CDR2 is SYGVNS in the germline V gene. The CDR3 here is CASSEYDSEGLAKNIQYF. In DNA form, the CDR3 reads TGTGCCAGCAGTGAATACGACAGCGAAGGGCTAGCCAAAAACATTCAGTACTTC.

In its sample, this clonotype was seen many times. The chain is built from TRBV20-1 and TRBJ2-1; TRBD2 matches at 9 bases. The CDR3 length is 14 residues. CDR1 is DFQATT and CDR2 is SNEGSKA in the germline V gene (reference sequence). Trimming cost V 3 bases and J 6 bases; bases outside gene matches: 6. CDR3 in amino acids: CSASRAGGINEQFF. As DNA, the CDR3 is TGCAGTGCTAGTAGGGCGGGAGGGATCAATGAGCAGTTCTTC.

This clonotype appeared many times. This chain links TRBV5-8 with TRBJ2-3, with D possibly TRBD2 on 6 matching bases. This CDR3 has 17 residues. Germline V gene sequence: CDR1 SGHTS, CDR2 YDEGEE. The ends were cut back, 4 bases at V and 6 bases at J, with 24 bases in the middle. The CDR3 DNA reads as TGTGCCAGCAGCCCCCCGATGGCTAGCGTCTATCCGGATACGCAGTATTTT. Translating it yields CASSPPMASVYPDTQYF.

This clonotype was picked up a small number of times. The chain links TRBV29-1 to TRBJ2-3; 7 bases align to TRBD2. V lost 0 bases, J lost 6 bases, and 6 bases stayed unmatched. Per germline, CDR1 SQVTM and CDR2 ANQGSEA. CDR3 length equals 14 residues. CDR3 in amino acids: CSVEEQRLADTQYF. Here the CDR3 DNA reads TGCAGCGTTGAAGAGCAGAGACTAGCCGATACGCAGTATTTT.

This clonotype appeared many times. The chain's CDR3 is CASSSGQGTVDTEAFF. CDR3 DNA sequence: TGCGCCAGCAGCAGTGGTCAGGGGACGGTCGACACTGAAGCTTTCTTT. This sequence joins TRBV5-1 and TRBJ1-1; a possible D gene is TRBD1 (6 bases). V was clipped by 4 bases and J by 3 bases, with 19 bases between them. This CDR3 is built from 16 residues. Germline V gene lookup returns CDR1 SGHRS and CDR2 YFSETQ.